A single sample is the source of the 7 T cell receptor beta chains below, sequenced in a study of shared clonotypes between healthy human individuals. Assay used: immunoSEQ multiplex PCR; TCRdb lists only in-frame clones, some missing. The sample contains 2 million to 3 million clones, under 95% of which appear only once. The sequenced material came from naive CD4+ T cells from PBMCs. Indicated subset: CD45RA+ positively selected. These receptors were obtained from a young man in good health. Some clones in this sample may be carry-over from other donors' samples.

V usage is TRBV2 and J usage is TRBJ2-5; 9 bases match TRBD1. Germline trimming cut 6 bases from V and 5 bases from J; bases unmatched to any gene: 7. CDR3 length: 14 amino acids. The V gene's germline CDR1 is SNHLY and CDR2 FYNNEI. The CDR3 spells CASREGTGQETQYF. For the CDR3, the DNA is TGTGCCAGCAGGGAGGGGACAGGGCAGGAGACCCAGTACTTC. Variable domain in full (rest from reference TRBV2 and TRBJ2-5): EPEVTQTPSHQVTQMGQEVILRCVPISNHLYFYWYRQILGQKVEFLVSFYNNEISEKSEIFDDQFSVERPDGSNFTLKIRSTKLEDSAMYFCASREGTGQETQYFGPGTRLLVL.

This sequence joins TRBV5-5 and TRBJ2-1, with D unresolved. CDR3 length equals 16 residues. The V end was cut by 5 bases, the J end by 8 bases, with 23 bases between. CDR1 and CDR2 from the germline V gene are SGHKS and YYEKEE (reference sequence). In DNA form, the CDR3 reads TGTGCCAGCAGAAGAAGGACCGAAGCTCCGCGCGATGAGCAGTTCTTC. Its protein is CASRRRTEAPRDEQFF.

The chain combines TRBV7-2 with TRBJ1-5; D might be TRBD1 (6 bases). V gave up 4 bases and J gave up 9 bases, with 19 bases separating them. The V gene's germline CDR1 is SGHTA and CDR2 FQGNSA. The CDR3 has 15 residues. In DNA, the CDR3 is TGTGCCAGCAGCTCGGGGGGGGCAGGCGGTGGGCCCCAGCATTTT. This codes for CASSSGGAGGGPQHF.

CDR3 nucleotides: TGTGCCAGCAGCCCCCGACTAGGCGGTACGCAGTATTTT. Protein product: CASSPRLGGTQYF. The V call is TRBV7-9, the J call TRBJ2-3; possible D gene TRBD2, 6 bases. Germline V gene data show CDR1 as SEHNR and CDR2 as FQNEAQ (reference sequence). The CDR3 sequence is 13 residues long. Trimming stripped 5 bases from V and 8 bases from J, with 14 bases between. The full variable domain, with the rest looked up from reference TRBV7-9 and TRBJ2-3, is DTGVSQNPRHKITKRGQNVTFRCDPISEHNRLYWYRQTLGQGPEFLTYFQNEAQLEKSRLLSDRFSAERPKGSFSTLEIQRTEQGDSAMYLCASSPRLGGTQYFGPGTRLTVL.

J is TRBJ1-2 and V is TRBV27, with 7 bases identical to TRBD1. The CDR3 has 14 amino acids. V was pared by 5 bases and J by 4 bases, with 7 bases of the junction left unmatched. In germline, CDR1 is MNHEY, CDR2 SMNVEV (reference sequence). The CDR3 DNA is TGTGCCAGCAGTCGCCGAGGGGGCGTCTATGGCTACACCTTC. Translated, it gives CASSRRGGVYGYTF.

The chain uses TRBV5-1 and TRBJ1-2; 7 bases fit TRBD1. The CDR3 runs to 16 residues. Germline V CDR1 and CDR2: SGHRS, YFSETQ. Unmatched junction bases numbered 11, after V lost 1 base and J lost 5 bases. The DNA for the CDR3 is TGCGCCAGCAGCTTGTTTCCCGGGACAGTCGGTTATGGCTACACCTTC. The encoded protein is CASSLFPGTVGYGYTF.

The chain combines TRBV5-5 with TRBJ2-7, with 14 bases fitting TRBD2. Per germline, CDR1 SGHKS and CDR2 YYEKEE (reference sequence). The V and J ends lost 0 bases and 5 bases, in that order; junction bases with no gene match: 4. The CDR3 contains 16 residues. CDR3 amino acids: CASSLATSGRAHEQYF. In DNA form, the CDR3 reads TGTGCCAGCAGCTTGGCGACTAGCGGGAGGGCGCACGAGCAGTACTTC. The full variable domain, rest sourced from reference TRBV5-5 and TRBJ2-7, is DAGVTQSPTHLIKTRGQQVTLRCSPISGHKSVSWYQQVLGQGPQFIFQYYEKEERGRGNFPDRFSARQFPNYSSELNVNALLLGDSALYLCASSLATSGRAHEQYFGPGTRLTVT.